The table lists the clone carrying this TCR beta chain with a count of one. The record originates from a study of T cell responses to AZD1222 COVID-19 vaccine. This CDR3 comprises 14 residues. The V and J ends lost 5 bases and 6 bases, in that order; junction bases with no gene match: 11. Germline V lookup: CDR1 SGHRS, CDR2 YFSETQ. This table comes from immunoSEQ multiplex PCR, and its TCRdb copy is limited to in-frame clones, with some not included. This sample carries 250,000 to 300,000 clones, around 93% of them seen once, and the ten largest clones take around 0.58%. The chain couples TRBV5-1 to TRBJ2-7; TRBD1 matches at 7 bases. This receptor was obtained from an adult who received the AZD1222 COVID-19 vaccine. Here the sequenced sample was peripheral blood, taken 28 days after the second AZD1222 dose. The CDR3 is CASRGETGEGEQYF. The CDR3 DNA reads TGCGCCAGCAGGGGCGAAACAGGGGAAGGCGAGCAGTACTTC. The whole variable domain, remainder taken from reference TRBV5-1 and TRBJ2-7, is KAGVTQTPRYLIKTRGQQVTLSCSPISGHRSVSWYQQTPGQGLQFLFEYFSETQRNKGNFPGRFSGRQFSNSRSEMNVSTLELGDSALYLCASRGETGEGEQYFGPGTRLTVT.